The present T cell receptor (beta chain) was sequenced within a study of blood T cell repertoires in COVID-19. This CDR3 is 15 amino acids long. Unmatched junction bases numbered 5, after V lost 4 bases and J lost 2 bases. Germline CDR1 reads SNHLY; CDR2 reads FYNNEI. Here immunoSEQ multiplex PCR was the method, and the copy in TCRdb shows in-frame clones only, minus some. Here the sample spans 250,000 or so clones, approximately 89% being singletons. Recruits, aged roughly 18 to 90 years, lived in 24 US areas. This sequence originates from a man in his forties who had been exposed to COVID-19. Specimen: PBMCs or T cells enriched from blood (not recorded which). The rearrangement joins TRBV2 to TRBJ2-3, with 8 positions matching TRBD2. CDR3 nucleotide sequence: TGTGCCAGCAGTGTACGACTAGCGTACACAGATACGCAGTATTTT. Residues: CASSVRLAYTDTQYF.